The clone carrying this T cell receptor (beta chain) showed up many times. Its antigen is not known. J gave up 3 bases and V 0 bases, and 5 bases lay outside the gene matches. Germline lookup yields CDR1 SGHNT and CDR2 YENEEA. This CDR3 is 16 amino acids long. Time point denoted: newly diagnosed GD, antithyroid drugs for less than 3 months. PBMC RNA was the source of the TCR library. HTBI primers from iRepertoire and Arm-PCR of CDR3 regions yielded the TCR beta libraries. How the authors handled the data: Across samples, over 55 TRBV and more than twelve TRBJ segments were found. MiXCR, run by TCRdb on the multiplex PCR reads, gives a single entry per CDR3 protein. The V and J calls reflect TCRdb's pipeline rather than the authors' work. The sample records 200,000 to 250,000 distinct CDR3 sequences, about 17% being singletons. This sample was included in a study of regulatory T cells in long-lasting Graves disease. Across the whole study: Antithyroid drugs had been given to newly diagnosed Graves' patients for under 3 months.

Points from the study as a whole: Favored usage of TRBV28, TRBJ1-2 and TRBJ2-5 was recorded in persistent disease. Comparison showed that persistent patients shared more public clonotypes (about 2,700) than new patients (approximately 1,000).

The starting material was peripheral blood mononuclear cells (PBMCs), obtained at new diagnosis, from a patient treated with antithyroid drugs. This clonotype was obtained from a female donor with Graves disease. The genes are TRBV11-3 and TRBJ2-1, with 7 positions matching TRBD2. The CDR3: CASSLDRPGGYNEQFF. In DNA form, the CDR3 reads TGTGCCAGCAGCTTAGATCGGCCGGGAGGCTACAATGAGCAGTTCTTC. The complete variable domain, with remaining parts taken from reference TRBV11-3 and TRBJ2-1, reads EAGVVQSPRYKIIEKKQPVAFWCNPISGHNTLYWYLQNLGQGPELLIRYENEEAVDDSQLPKDRFSAERLKGVDSTLKIQPAELGDSAVYLCASSLDRPGGYNEQFFGPGTRLTVL.